This is a list of T cell receptor beta chains from one sample in a study of regulatory T cells in long-lasting Graves disease. TCRdb re-derived calls from the multiplex PCR reads in MiXCR, one entry per CDR3 protein. In the table there are roughly 420,000 distinct CDR3 sequences, approximately 16% of which are singletons. These data also featured in a second study, about T cells in Graves' hyperthyroidism and ophthalmopathy.

The specimen was peripheral blood mononuclear cells (PBMCs), collected at new diagnosis, from a patient treated with antithyroid drugs. These TCRs come from a woman aged 25 to 39 with Graves disease. Both conserved end residues are part of each CDR3. The order of the fields is D gene, CDR3 length, V gene, clone size, J gene, CDR3 protein, CDR3 DNA. The D gene is left open where the match is weak. Some rows mark clone size as missing; the rest say once, few, many or name a class of expanded clone.

TRBD1	15	TRBV6-1	many	TRBJ1-2	CASRTGQGANYGYTF	TGTGCCAGCAGAACGGGACAGGGTGCTAACTATGGCTACACCTTC
NA	16	TRBV19	few	TRBJ1-6	CASSIELGASPSPLHF	TGTGCCAGTAGTATAGAGTTGGGTGCCAGCCCTTCACCCCTCCACTTT
TRBD2	20	TRBV27	many	TRBJ2-3	CASSSRMGLAGVTHADTQYF	TGTGCCAGCAGTTCTAGAATGGGACTAGCGGGAGTCACACACGCAGATACGCAGTATTTT
NA	15	TRBV28	many	TRBJ2-3	CASSFIWTRTDTQYF	TGTGCCAGCAGTTTTATATGGACCCGCACAGATACGCAGTATTTT
NA	15	TRBV24-1	few	TRBJ1-5	CATSVAGVHDQPQHF	TGTGCCACCAGTGTCGCGGGAGTTCATGATCAGCCCCAGCATTTT
NA	12	TRBV5-6	NA	TRBJ1-1	CASNARDTEAFF	TGTGCCAGCAACGCCCGGGACACTGAAGCTTTCTTT
NA	14	TRBV5-1	NA	TRBJ1-4	CASRPVVTNEKLFF	TGCGCCAGCAGACCGGTGGTCACTAATGAAAAACTGTTTTTT
TRBD1	14	TRBV10-3	many	TRBJ2-7	CAISDSGQAVEQYF	TGTGCCATCAGTGATTCTGGACAGGCGGTCGAGCAGTACTTC
NA	14	TRBV4-1	many	TRBJ2-7	CASSQAGDSYEQYF	TGCGCCAGCAGCCAAGCAGGGGATTCCTACGAGCAGTACTTC
NA	16	TRBV24-1	many	TRBJ2-6	CATADSRSSGANVLTF	TGTGCCACCGCCGACAGCAGATCCTCTGGGGCCAACGTCCTGACTTTC
NA	15	TRBV7-9	many	TRBJ2-5	CASTHGGGRQETQYF	TGTGCCAGCACCCACGGAGGAGGCCGACAAGAGACCCAGTACTTC
NA	12	TRBV28	many	TRBJ2-7	CATSQVTGEQYF	TGTGCCACCTCACAGGTGACGGGCGAGCAGTACTTC
NA	14	TRBV6-1	many	TRBJ2-7	CASSATRTRSGQYF	TGTGCCAGCAGTGCGACTAGGACGCGATCCGGGCAGTACTTC
NA	15	TRBV11-2	many	TRBJ2-1	CASSPPGQTYNEQFF	TGTGCCAGCAGCCCACCGGGCCAAACCTACAATGAGCAGTTCTTC
TRBD2	18	TRBV3-1	few	TRBJ2-1	CASSQEALGLAAHNEQFF	TGTGCCAGCAGCCAAGAAGCCCTTGGACTAGCGGCGCACAATGAGCAGTTCTTC
NA	15	TRBV27	few	TRBJ2-7	CASSYAPDFSYEQYF	TGTGCCAGCAGTTACGCCCCGGACTTCTCCTACGAGCAGTACTTC
NA	15	TRBV7-9	many	TRBJ2-3	CASRTGWGRTDTQYF	TGTGCCAGCAGGACCGGATGGGGGCGCACAGATACGCAGTATTTT
TRBD1	22	TRBV7-6	many	TRBJ2-7	CASSPILSRDRKIRLDGYEQYF	TGTGCCAGCAGCCCTATCCTCAGCCGGGACAGGAAAATCAGACTAGACGGCTACGAGCAGTACTTC
NA	13	TRBV4-1	NA	TRBJ2-7	CASSQGEGGEQYF	TGCGCCAGCAGCCAAGGCGAAGGTGGCGAGCAGTACTTC
TRBD1	14	TRBV5-1	many	TRBJ1-1	CASSNRDRGTEAFF	TGCGCCAGCAGCAACCGGGACAGGGGTACTGAAGCTTTCTTT
NA	14	TRBV5-6	many	TRBJ2-7	CASGDAGILYEQYF	TGTGCCAGCGGCGATGCAGGGATCCTCTACGAGCAGTACTTC
NA	14	TRBV3-1	NA	TRBJ2-3	CASSQDLNVGAQYF	TGTGCCAGCAGCCAAGATTTAAACGTTGGGGCGCAGTATTTT
TRBD2	14	TRBV11-2	many	TRBJ2-1	CASSSSGNRYEQFF	TGTGCCAGCAGCTCTAGCGGGAATCGGTATGAGCAGTTCTTC
NA	15	TRBV7-3	many	TRBJ2-1	CASSLGPYDGNEQFF	TGTGCCAGCAGCTTGGGTCCGTATGATGGCAATGAGCAGTTCTTC
TRBD2	17	TRBV20-1	NA	TRBJ2-7	CSARDRLVGLAGDEQYF	TGCAGTGCTAGAGATCGGTTGGTGGGACTAGCGGGGGATGAGCAGTACTTC
TRBD2	14	TRBV28	NA	TRBJ2-7	CASSPWLADYEQYF	TGTGCCAGCAGTCCCTGGCTAGCGGACTACGAGCAGTACTTC
NA	18	TRBV28	many	TRBJ2-1	CASSLRTGSDRKNNEQFF	TGTGCCAGCAGTTTAAGGACGGGGTCAGACAGGAAAAACAATGAGCAGTTCTTC
NA	14	TRBV19	NA	TRBJ2-5	CASRRTVAAETQYF	TGTGCCAGTAGAAGGACAGTGGCTGCGGAGACCCAGTACTTC
NA	14	TRBV12-3/TRBV12-4	many	TRBJ2-3	CASSSHLAASSQYF	TGTGCCAGCAGTTCCCATTTAGCGGCATCTTCGCAGTATTTT
NA	16	TRBV7-8	many	TRBJ2-1	CASSLVGKGAYNEQFF	TGTGCCAGCAGCTTAGTGGGCAAAGGGGCTTACAATGAGCAGTTCTTC
NA	12	TRBV28	NA	TRBJ1-2	CATRGGGGGYTF	TGTGCCACTAGGGGAGGGGGTGGCGGCTACACCTTC
TRBD1	15	TRBV6-1	many	TRBJ1-2	CASSPLADRSYGYTF	TGTGCCAGCAGTCCACTTGCGGACAGGTCTTATGGCTACACCTTC
TRBD1	15	TRBV4-1	few	TRBJ2-5	CASRRPGQRQETQYF	TGCGCCAGCCGTCGTCCGGGACAGAGACAAGAGACCCAGTACTTC
TRBD1	12	TRBV11-1	few	TRBJ1-1	CASSYRTGRAFF	TGTGCCAGCAGCTATCGGACAGGTCGAGCTTTCTTT
TRBD2	16	TRBV3-1	many	TRBJ2-7	CASSLLAGGPKAGQYF	TGTGCCAGCAGCCTTCTAGCGGGAGGGCCAAAGGCCGGGCAGTACTTC
NA	16	TRBV11-2	few	TRBJ1-6	CASRNRRSSYNSPLHF	TGTGCCAGCAGAAACAGGCGGAGCTCCTATAATTCACCCCTCCACTTT
TRBD1	13	TRBV11-2	many	TRBJ2-7	CASSPDRVHEQYF	TGTGCCAGCAGCCCAGACAGGGTTCACGAGCAGTACTTC
NA	11	TRBV28	many	TRBJ1-2	CASSFDYGYTF	TGTGCCAGCAGTTTTGACTATGGCTACACCTTC
TRBD2	18	TRBV5-1	NA	TRBJ2-7	CASSPGGLSGKGTYEQYF	TGCGCCAGCAGCCCGGGGGGCCTTAGCGGGAAGGGTACCTACGAGCAGTACTTC